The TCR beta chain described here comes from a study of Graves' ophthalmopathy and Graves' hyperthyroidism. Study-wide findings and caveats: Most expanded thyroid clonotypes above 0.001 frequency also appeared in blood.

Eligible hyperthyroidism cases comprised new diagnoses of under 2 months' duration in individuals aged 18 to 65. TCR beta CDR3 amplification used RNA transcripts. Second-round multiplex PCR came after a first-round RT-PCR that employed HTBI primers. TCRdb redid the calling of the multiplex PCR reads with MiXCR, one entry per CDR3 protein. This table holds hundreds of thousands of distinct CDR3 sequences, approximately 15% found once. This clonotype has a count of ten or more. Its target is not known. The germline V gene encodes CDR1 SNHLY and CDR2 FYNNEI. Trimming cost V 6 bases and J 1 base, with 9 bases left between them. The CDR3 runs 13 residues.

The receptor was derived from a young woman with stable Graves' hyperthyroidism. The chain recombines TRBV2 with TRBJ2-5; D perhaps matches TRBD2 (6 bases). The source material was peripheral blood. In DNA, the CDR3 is TGTGCCAGCAGCCAGACTAGCCAAGAGACCCAGTACTTC. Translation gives CASSQTSQETQYF.